Below, 22 T cell receptor beta chains from the same sample are listed, as sequenced in a study of spatial heterogeneity in lung cancer. Time point in this sample: sample taken at primary tumor resection. MiXCR, run by TCRdb on the 5' RACE reads, gives a single entry per CDR3 protein. Of roughly 5,200 distinct CDR3 sequences listed, more than 7.5% are singletons. The study, taken as a whole, reports: Within tumors, counts of expanded alpha and beta TCRs tracked tumor mutation counts.

Antigens of these TCRs are unknown. Source: lung tumor tissue, taken at surgery. The source is a female donor with early-stage non-small cell lung cancer.

This clonotype came up many times. The V call is TRBV10-3, the J call TRBJ1-3; the match to TRBD1 covers 8 bases. This CDR3 region has 15 residues. CDR1 is ENHRY, CDR2 SYGVKD, per germline. Germline trimming cut 7 bases from V and 4 bases from J; bases unmatched to any gene: 9. CDR3 loop: CAITARTGPGNTIYF. The DNA of the CDR3 is TGTGCCATCACAGCGCGGACAGGGCCGGGAAACACCATATATTTT.

This clonotype came up a few times. The rearrangement links TRBV23-1 to TRBJ2-7; D is ambiguous. TRBV23-1 is an ORF, with its function uncertain. V was clipped by 3 bases and J by 6 bases, with 12 bases between them. The CDR3 covers 13 residues. CDR3 in DNA: TGCGCCAGCAGTCAGCCGGACGTGGGCGAGCAGTACGTC. It translates to CASSQPDVGEQYV.

This clonotype was observed at least ten times. The chain joins TRBV11-2 to TRBJ2-2; D is undetermined. The V end lost 5 bases, the J end lost 3 bases, and 7 bases lay between the germline ends. Looked up from germline, CDR1 is SGHAT and CDR2 is FQNNGV. The CDR3 loop spans 13 amino acids. The CDR3 DNA sequence: TGTGCCAGCAGCCTGACCGACACCGGGGAGCTGTTTTTT. Amino acids: CASSLTDTGELFF. The complete variable domain, with remaining parts taken from reference TRBV11-2 and TRBJ2-2, reads EAGVAQSPRYKIIEKRQSVAFWCNPISGHATLYWYQQILGQGPKLLIQFQNNGVVDDSQLPKDRFSAERLKGVDSTLKIQPAKLEDSAVYLCASSLTDTGELFFGEGSRLTVL.

This clonotype showed up many times. The chain combines TRBV11-2 with TRBJ2-2; TRBD1 might be the D (6 bases). The CDR3 totals 14 residues. CDR1 SGHAT and CDR2 FQNNGV come from the germline V gene. The ends were cut back, 5 bases at V and 6 bases at J, with 13 bases in the middle. As DNA, the CDR3 is TGTGCCAGCAGCCGGACAGCCATCCCCGGGGAGCTGTTTTTT. It is translated as CASSRTAIPGELFF.

This clonotype was observed a few times. The V and J genes are TRBV6-6 and TRBJ2-1; the D is unclear. CDR1 and CDR2 (germline): MNHNY, SVGAGI (reference sequence). The CDR3 length is 12 residues. V was cut by 2 bases and J by 15 bases, with 14 bases left in between. The CDR3, as DNA: TGTGCCAGCAGTTACGACGTGGTAGCAGGGTTCTTC. Translating it yields CASSYDVVAGFF.

This clonotype was detected ten times or more. The chain recombines TRBV5-6 with TRBJ2-2; D remains unclear. V was cut by 1 base and J by 1 base, with 5 bases left in between. Germline V lookup: CDR1 SGHDT, CDR2 YYEEEE. The CDR3 consists of 14 residues. The CDR3 coding sequence is TGTGCCAGCAGCTTGCCCGGGAACACCGGGGAGCTGTTTTTT. It codes for CASSLPGNTGELFF.

This clonotype qualifies as medium-sized. The V gene is TRBV6-2 or TRBV6-3, the J gene TRBJ1-1; D is perhaps TRBD1 (6 bases). This CDR3 spans 14 amino acids. Per germline, CDR1 MNHEY and CDR2 SVGEGT. The V end lost 0 bases, the J end lost 10 bases, and 15 bases lay between the germline ends. The CDR3 region is CASSYSGTTIGAFF. DNA for the CDR3: TGTGCCAGCAGTTACTCAGGGACAACTATCGGAGCTTTCTTT.

A word on this clonotype: With a much larger clone just one base away, this may be a read error. The chain combines TRBV18 with TRBJ2-1; TRBD2 agrees at 7 bases. Germline assignment: CDR1 KGHSH and CDR2 LQKENI. CDR3 length: 16 residues. The trim removed 5 bases at V and 4 bases at J, leaving 11 bases unmatched. Here the CDR3 reads CASSTIGSSGYNEQFF. CDR3 coding DNA: TGTGCCAGCTCAACTATCGGCTCTAGCGGTTACAATGAGCAGTTCTTC.

This clonotype occurred a few times. This chain links TRBV30 with TRBJ1-2, with D uncertain. Germline CDR1 GTSNPN, CDR2 SVGIG (reference sequence). The germline V and J ends were trimmed by 3 bases and 9 bases, with 11 bases remaining between them. There are 11 residues in the CDR3. CDR3 in DNA: TGTGCCTGGAGAGCCTACTTTAGCTACACCTTC. Protein product: CAWRAYFSYTF.

By share, this clonotype ranks as large (0.1 to 1%). The chain joins TRBV5-4 to TRBJ1-1, with 9 bases aligning to TRBD1. The CDR3 sequence is 15 residues long. Germline trimming cut 4 bases from V and 3 bases from J; bases unmatched to any gene: 7. The germline V gene encodes CDR1 SGHNT and CDR2 YYREEE (reference sequence). CDR3 residues: CASSPRQGGYTEAFF. CDR3 sequence (DNA): TGTGCCAGCAGCCCAAGACAGGGGGGGTACACTGAAGCTTTCTTT.

Sample share makes this clonotype medium-sized. The chain employs TRBV4-2 and TRBJ2-4, with TRBD2 as a possible D gene (5 bases). CDR1 is LGHNA, CDR2 YNFKEQ, per germline. V lost 2 bases and J lost 4, with 18 bases in between. The CDR3 sequence is 17 residues long. This CDR3 is CASSQLWETNLKNIQYF. CDR3 DNA: TGTGCCAGCAGCCAACTATGGGAGACTAACCTAAAAAACATTCAGTACTTC.

This chain links TRBV12-3 or TRBV12-4 with TRBJ2-2; no reliable D call. Trimming took off 6 bases at V and 6 bases at J, with 17 bases between the two ends. This CDR3 region has 15 residues. In DNA, the CDR3 is TGTGCCAGCAGCCTGACCCCCTCCGGTTCCGGGGAGCTGTTTTTT. This sequence encodes CASSLTPSGSGELFF.

This clonotype is judged medium-sized. V and J are TRBV27 and TRBJ1-1; D uncertain. The CDR3 covers 11 residues. V shed 7 bases and J shed 6 bases, with 9 bases lying between them. Germline V CDR1 and CDR2: MNHEY, SMNVEV (reference sequence). CDR3 sequence (DNA): TGTGCCAGCACAGCCGGGTCTGAAGCTTTCTTT. As protein: CASTAGSEAFF.

This clonotype was seen at least ten times. The chain carries TRBV5-6 and TRBJ2-3; D unclear. Germline assignment: CDR1 SGHDT and CDR2 YYEEEE. This CDR3 has 11 amino acids. The germline V and J ends were trimmed by 5 bases and 6 bases, with 7 bases remaining between them. CDR3 sequence: CASSLRDTQYF. As DNA, the CDR3 is TGTGCCAGCAGTCTGCGGGATACGCAGTATTTT.

This clonotype was found many times. The rearrangement joins TRBV20-1 to TRBJ1-2, with a possible D match to TRBD1 (6 bases). V was shortened by 6 bases and J by 1 base, with 18 bases between the two germline ends. Germline V gives CDR1 DFQATT, CDR2 SNEGSKA (reference sequence). The CDR3 is 15 amino acids. The CDR3: CSATGGAALNYGYTF. The CDR3 DNA sequence: TGCAGTGCCACCGGGGGGGCAGCGCTTAACTATGGCTACACCTTC.

A few counts support this clonotype. This chain joins TRBV28 and TRBJ2-7; no reliable D call. The germline CDR1 and CDR2 sequences are MDHEN and SYDVKM. With 4 bases removed from V and 3 bases from J, the gap between germline ends came to 4 bases. The CDR3 runs to 11 residues. CDR3: CASSWGYEQYF. The DNA for the CDR3 is TGTGCCAGCAGTTGGGGCTACGAGCAGTACTTC.

This clonotype has at least ten counts. This rearrangement joins TRBV20-1 to TRBJ2-1; no clear D gene. V was shortened by 2 bases and J by 5 bases, with 4 bases between the two germline ends. CDR1 is DFQATT, CDR2 SNEGSKA, per germline (reference sequence). This CDR3 is built from 11 residues. CDR3 loop: CSARRHNEQFF. The CDR3 nucleotides are TGCAGTGCTAGAAGACACAATGAGCAGTTCTTC.

This clonotype is classed as medium-sized (0.01 to 0.1%). The chain recombines TRBV6-2 or TRBV6-3 with TRBJ1-3; tentatively, D is TRBD1 (5 bases). The germline CDR1 and CDR2 sequences are MNHEY and SVGEGT. There are 17 residues in the CDR3. V gave up 0 bases and J gave up 7 bases, with 19 bases separating them. The CDR3 DNA is TGTGCCAGCAGTTACTCCCCTGTCGGGACCGTTTCGAACACCATATATTTT. As protein: CASSYSPVGTVSNTIYF.

At least ten counts were recorded for this clonotype. The chain has TRBV6-1 and TRBJ1-5; 7 bases align to TRBD1. The CDR3 contains 15 residues. Germline CDR1 MNHNS, CDR2 SASEGT. V lost 6 bases to trimming and J lost 4 bases; unmatched junction nucleotides: 9. CDR3 amino acids: CASSVSGTDNQPQHF. Here the CDR3 DNA reads TGTGCCAGCAGCGTATCCGGGACAGATAATCAGCCCCAGCATTTT.

This clonotype occurred many times. The chain joins TRBV6-6 to TRBJ1-6, with D unclear. The CDR3 is made up of 15 amino acids. V gave up 2 bases and J gave up 0 bases, with 5 bases separating them. The V gene's germline CDR1 is MNHNY and CDR2 SVGAGI (reference sequence). CDR3 sequence reads: CASSYKDSYNSPLHF. DNA for the CDR3: TGTGCCAGCAGTTACAAGGACTCCTATAATTCACCCCTCCACTTT.

This clonotype was detected a few times. This chain connects TRBV28 to TRBJ2-7, with D uncertain. Germline assignment: CDR1 MDHEN and CDR2 SYDVKM. Trimming took 6 bases from V and 3 from J, leaving 6 bases between them. The CDR3 has 11 residues. The CDR3 spells CASRTNYEQYF. CDR3 DNA sequence: TGTGCCAGCAGGACAAACTACGAGCAGTACTTC.

This clonotype is judged medium-sized. The V call is TRBV7-2, the J call TRBJ2-3; 11 positions match TRBD1. The CDR3 consists of 15 residues. V dropped 5 bases and J dropped 2; count of bases not matched to a gene: 3. Per the germline V gene, CDR1 is SGHTA and CDR2 is FQGNSA. This CDR3 is CASSTGQGATDTQYF. In DNA form, the CDR3 reads TGTGCCAGCAGCACCGGACAGGGGGCCACAGATACGCAGTATTTT.